This TCR beta chain was retrieved from a study of breast tumors, draining lymph nodes, adjacent tissues. TCRdb called the multiplex PCR reads again in MiXCR, with one record for every CDR3 protein. This sample has 200,000 to 300,000 distinct CDR3 sequences, with around 30% found just once. As for this clonotype: Its target is not known.

Study conclusions and caveats: Luminal-like breast cancer showed significantly higher tumor–nontumor repertoire similarity than basal-like.

Breast cancer patients provided tissue from their axillary draining lymph nodes. Germline CDR1 is LNHDA and CDR2 is SQIVND (reference sequence). This CDR3 is 11 amino acids long. V was trimmed by 3 bases and J by 9 bases, leaving 5 bases between them. The TCR originated in a female donor with breast cancer. Some clones in this sample may be carry-over from other donors' samples. The source material was axillary lymph node tissue. The chain has TRBV19 and TRBJ2-2; D remains ambiguous. CDR3 in amino acids: CASSIARELFF. The CDR3 nucleotides are TGTGCCAGTAGTATCGCCAGGGAGCTGTTTTTT.